This T cell receptor beta chain is drawn from a study of blood T cell repertoires in COVID-19. For the study at large: In each case, the material was cDNA or gDNA derived from T cells, B-cell-depleted T cells, or PBMCs.

As processed by the authors: Reference gene primer amplification gave nucleated cell count estimates. Measured with immunoSEQ multiplex PCR; TCRdb has only the in-frame clones, and not every one. The DNA gave D and trimming, while V, J and clone size come from that table. Among about 120,000 clones listed, about nine tenths were seen once. V lost 5 bases and J lost 4, with 10 bases in between. Germline lookup yields CDR1 SGHDN and CDR2 FVKESK. The length of the CDR3 is 13 residues. The sequence was collected from a man in his forties with acute or convalescent COVID-19. The sequenced sample was peripheral blood. The chain carries TRBV14 and TRBJ2-3; tentatively, D is TRBD2 (5 bases). The CDR3 DNA is TGTGCCAGCAGCGAAACTAGGGCAGATACGCAGTATTTT. It is translated as CASSETRADTQYF. Together with reference TRBV14 and TRBJ2-3, the CDR3 gives the full variable domain: EAGVTQFPSHSVIEKGQTVTLRCDPISGHDNLYWYRRVMGKEIKFLLHFVKESKQDESGMPNNRFLAERTGGTYSTLKVQPAELEDSGVYFCASSETRADTQYFGPGTRLTVL.